The 21 T cell receptor beta chains presented below share a single source sample, sequenced in a study of Graves' ophthalmopathy and Graves' hyperthyroidism. Amplifying from RNA transcripts, the study obtained TCR beta CDR3 regions. HTBI-primed RT-PCR formed the first round, and a multiplex PCR formed the second. TCRdb re-called the multiplex PCR reads with MiXCR, one entry per CDR3 protein. The table has roughly 610,000 distinct CDR3 sequences, about 24% seen once. Input material: peripheral blood. These receptors all stem from a young woman with stable Graves' hyperthyroidism. Some clones in this sample may be carry-over from other donors' samples.

With regard to this clonotype: This could be a read error, since a much larger clone is one nucleotide away. This chain links TRBV20-1 with TRBJ2-5; 10 bases are shared with TRBD2. From germline, CDR1 is DFQATT and CDR2 SNEGSKA (reference sequence). Trimming at V came to 6 bases and at J to 2 bases, leaving 15 bases not matched to a gene. The CDR3 contains 17 residues. DNA for the CDR3: TGCAGTGCCTCTCTGATCCTAGCGGGAGTATGGCAAGAGACCCAGTACTTC. This gives the protein CSASLILAGVWQETQYF.

CDR3 nucleotide sequence: TGTGCCAGCAGTCCTCCCTATGTTAAGGTGATGAACACTGAAGCTTTCTTT. This sequence encodes CASSPPYVKVMNTEAFF. The V gene is TRBV28, the J gene TRBJ1-1; D gene ambiguous. Trimming pared 5 bases from V and 0 bases from J, leaving 19 bases between. CDR3 length: 17 residues. Germline loops: CDR1 MDHEN, CDR2 SYDVKM.

At least ten counts were recorded for this clonotype. The chain recombines TRBV6-5 with TRBJ2-5; 15 bases align to TRBD2. This CDR3 region has 17 residues. Germline V gene sequence: CDR1 MNHEY, CDR2 SVGAGI. Unmatched junction bases numbered 9, after V lost 5 bases and J lost 5 bases. In nucleotides, the CDR3 is TGTGCCAGCAGTCACAGGACTAGCGGGAGGGCCAGGGAGACCCAGTACTTC. Protein product: CASSHRTSGRARETQYF.

This clonotype appeared many times. The chain employs TRBV14 and TRBJ2-7, with 7 bases fitting TRBD2. The germline gives CDR1 SGHDN, CDR2 FVKESK. V lost 4 bases and J lost 3; bases outside the gene matches: 15. This CDR3 has 17 amino acids. The CDR3 DNA reads TGTGCCAGCAGCCCAGCGGGACGACGACTCACAAACTACGAGCAGTACTTC. Translating it yields CASSPAGRRLTNYEQYF.

This clonotype has only a few counts. The chain uses TRBV11-2 and TRBJ2-7; 7 bases match TRBD1. Trimming at V came to 4 bases and at J to 3 bases, leaving 3 bases not matched to a gene. Germline-derived CDR1 and CDR2 are SGHAT and FQNNGV. The length of the CDR3 is 13 residues. The CDR3 protein is CASSWRQGYEQYF. The CDR3 coding sequence is TGTGCCAGCAGCTGGAGACAGGGCTACGAGCAGTACTTC.

Ten or more counts support this clonotype. The chain links TRBV20-1 to TRBJ1-5; 7 positions agree with TRBD1. V shed 4 bases and J 2 bases; nucleotides not matched to a gene: 8. This CDR3 is 15 amino acids long. Germline values: CDR1 DFQATT, CDR2 SNEGSKA (reference sequence). The CDR3 protein is CSAISNGQGNQPQHF. CDR3 coding DNA: TGCAGTGCTATAAGTAATGGACAGGGCAATCAGCCCCAGCATTTT.

This clonotype was detected many times. The chain uses TRBV24-1 and TRBJ1-5, with 9 bases identical to TRBD1. With V trimmed by 10 bases and J by 0 bases, 6 bases remained unmatched. Germline CDR1 is KGHDR and CDR2 is SFDVKD. The CDR3 totals 15 residues. The CDR3 DNA is TGTGCCACACAGGGGGCCCCTTATAGCAATCAGCCCCAGCATTTT. Its translation: CATQGAPYSNQPQHF.

This clonotype was detected many times. The V gene is TRBV19, the J gene TRBJ1-1; 11 nucleotides agree with TRBD1. V trimming: 4 bases; J trimming: 5 bases; junction bases outside the gene matches: 9. Per the germline V gene, CDR1 is LNHDA and CDR2 is SQIVND (reference sequence). This CDR3 comprises 16 residues. The DNA of the CDR3 is TGTGCCAGTAGTACGTCCGGGACAGGGGGAGGGACTGAAGCTTTCTTT. Protein: CASSTSGTGGGTEAFF.

V gene TRBV12-3 or TRBV12-4 combines with J gene TRBJ1-5; no clear D. The germline V and J ends were trimmed by 9 bases and 6 bases, with 15 bases remaining between them. CDR3 length equals 13 residues. CDR3 loop: CASFAGSTQPQHF. The CDR3 DNA reads as TGTGCCAGTTTTGCGGGGTCCACTCAGCCCCAGCATTTT.

The chain couples TRBV12-3 or TRBV12-4 to TRBJ1-6, with D tentatively TRBD1 (6 bases). This CDR3 is built from 15 residues. Trimming took 7 bases from V and 1 from J, leaving 11 bases between them. The CDR3 coding sequence is TGTGCCAGCAAGCTAACAGGGTCCTATAATTCACCCCTCCACTTT. Translation: CASKLTGSYNSPLHF.

This clonotype was picked up many times. This chain joins TRBV2 and TRBJ1-1; 7 bases map to TRBD1. Germline CDR1 and CDR2: SNHLY and FYNNEI. V shed 6 bases and J 3 bases; nucleotides not matched to a gene: 10. The CDR3 sequence is 15 residues long. CDR3 nucleotide sequence: TGTGCCAGCAGCGCCGTACAGGGGCCCTACACTGAAGCTTTCTTT. Amino acids: CASSAVQGPYTEAFF.

The V gene is TRBV28, the J gene TRBJ1-2, with TRBD1 matching over 8 bases. The germline V gene has CDR1 MDHEN and CDR2 SYDVKM. The CDR3 is 15 residues long. The V gene end was trimmed by 4 bases and the J gene end by 4 bases; junction bases not matched to a gene: 8. The CDR3 loop is CASSSLTDRGYGYTF. CDR3 DNA sequence: TGTGCCAGCAGTTCGCTAACAGACAGGGGCTATGGCTACACCTTC.

The chain links TRBV6-1 to TRBJ1-6, with 7 bases identical to TRBD1. Germline values: CDR1 MNHNS, CDR2 SASEGT. The V segment lost 5 bases and the J segment 5 bases; nucleotides outside the gene matches: 9. The length of the CDR3 is 16 residues. The CDR3 reads CASSPAGTANNSPLHF. The CDR3 DNA reads as TGTGCCAGCAGTCCTGCCGGGACAGCCAATAATTCACCCCTCCACTTT.

The DNA of the CDR3 is TGTGCCAGCAGCTCATTGGGGGCGAACACCGGGGAGCTGTTTTTT. Translating it yields CASSSLGANTGELFF. This chain uses TRBV7-3 with TRBJ2-2; either TRBD1 or TRBD2 may fit D (5 bases each). The CDR3 spans 15 residues. Trimming removed 4 bases at V and 0 bases at J, with 9 bases between. Germline V CDR1 and CDR2: SGHTA, FQGTGA. Based on the CDR3 plus reference TRBV7-3 and TRBJ2-2, the full variable domain is GAGVSQTPSNKVTEKGKYVELRCDPISGHTALYWYRQSLGQGPEFLIYFQGTGAADDSGLPNDRFFAVRPEGSVSTLKIQRTERGDSAVYLCASSSLGANTGELFFGEGSRLTVL.

This clonotype occurred many times. This rearrangement joins TRBV28 to TRBJ1-1; D gene ambiguous. The germline V gene encodes CDR1 MDHEN and CDR2 SYDVKM. With 4 bases removed from V and 5 bases from J, the gap between germline ends came to 14 bases. The CDR3 contains 14 residues. The CDR3 region is CASSSPRGPTEAFF. CDR3 coding DNA: TGTGCCAGCAGTTCCCCCCGCGGGCCGACTGAAGCTTTCTTT. The variable domain in full, with the rest retrieved from reference TRBV28 and TRBJ1-1, is DVKVTQSSRYLVKRTGEKVFLECVQDMDHENMFWYRQDPGLGLRLIYFSYDVKMKEKGDIPEGYSVSREKKERFSLILESASTNQTSMYLCASSSPRGPTEAFFGQGTRLTVV.

This clonotype turned up a few times. The J gene is TRBJ2-7, the V gene TRBV4-1; maybe TRBD1 (5 bases). The V gene lost 5 bases and the J gene lost 6 bases, with 14 bases spanning the gap. This CDR3 contains 13 residues. From germline, CDR1 is MGHRA and CDR2 YSYEKL. CDR3: CASSFIQAAEQYF. The CDR3 DNA reads as TGCGCCAGCAGCTTTATACAGGCGGCCGAGCAGTACTTC.

The table lists this clonotype with many counts. The V gene is TRBV6-2 or TRBV6-3, the J gene TRBJ1-2; no clear D gene. Trimming removed 1 base from V and 4 bases from J, with 4 bases in between. The length of the CDR3 is 12 residues. The germline gives CDR1 MNHEY, CDR2 SVGEGT. CDR3 in DNA: TGTGCCAGCAGTTACTTCATCTATGGCTACACCTTC. It is translated as CASSYFIYGYTF.

This clonotype occurred many times. This chain joins TRBV20-1 and TRBJ1-1; no definite D call. CDR1 is DFQATT and CDR2 is SNEGSKA in the germline V gene (reference sequence). There are 14 residues in the CDR3. V was clipped by 3 bases and J by 3 bases, with 14 bases between them. CDR3 sequence (DNA): TGCAGTGCTAGTGCTCAGGCCTCGGACACTGAAGCTTTCTTT. Translated: CSASAQASDTEAFF.

The sample holds many counts of this clonotype. This chain uses TRBV9 with TRBJ2-7, with 7 nucleotides matching TRBD1. The CDR3 consists of 12 residues. The germline gives CDR1 SGDLS, CDR2 YYNGEE. The V and J ends lost 7 bases and 1 base, in that order; junction bases with no gene match: 2. The CDR3 here is CASPRGSYEQYF. The CDR3 DNA is TGTGCCAGCCCCAGGGGGTCCTACGAGCAGTACTTC.

V usage is TRBV5-1 and J usage is TRBJ2-3; D is unresolved. The V end lost 0 bases, the J end lost 10 bases, and 12 bases lay between the germline ends. The CDR3 is made up of 13 amino acids. The germline gives CDR1 SGHRS, CDR2 YFSETQ. CDR3 nucleotides: TGCGCCAGCAGCTTGGAGAGCCTTTCGGCGCAGTATTTT. This gives the protein CASSLESLSAQYF. Full variable domain (outside the CDR3, taken from reference TRBV5-1 and TRBJ2-3): KAGVTQTPRYLIKTRGQQVTLSCSPISGHRSVSWYQQTPGQGLQFLFEYFSETQRNKGNFPGRFSGRQFSNSRSEMNVSTLELGDSALYLCASSLESLSAQYFGPGTRLTVL.

The chain uses TRBV11-2 and TRBJ1-1; unclear D gene. Trimming stripped 2 bases from V and 4 bases from J, with 17 bases between. Germline lookup yields CDR1 SGHAT and CDR2 FQNNGV. The CDR3 totals 16 residues. The CDR3 protein is CASSLIAGRRSTEAFF. The CDR3 DNA is TGTGCCAGCAGCTTAATCGCCGGGAGACGGAGCACTGAAGCTTTCTTT. The variable domain in full, completed from reference TRBV11-2 and TRBJ1-1, reads EAGVAQSPRYKIIEKRQSVAFWCNPISGHATLYWYQQILGQGPKLLIQFQNNGVVDDSQLPKDRFSAERLKGVDSTLKIQPAKLEDSAVYLCASSLIAGRRSTEAFFGQGTRLTVV.